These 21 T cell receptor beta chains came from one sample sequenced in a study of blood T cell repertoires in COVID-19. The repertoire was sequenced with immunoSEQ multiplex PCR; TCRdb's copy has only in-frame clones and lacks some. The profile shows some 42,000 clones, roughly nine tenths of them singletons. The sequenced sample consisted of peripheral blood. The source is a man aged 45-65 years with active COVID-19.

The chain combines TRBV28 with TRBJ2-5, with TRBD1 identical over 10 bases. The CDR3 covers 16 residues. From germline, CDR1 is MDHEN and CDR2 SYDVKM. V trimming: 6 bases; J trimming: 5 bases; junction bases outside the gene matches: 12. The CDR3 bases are TGTGCCAGCAGCCCGGGGGGACAGGGGATGATGGAGACCCAGTACTTC. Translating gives CASSPGGQGMMETQYF.

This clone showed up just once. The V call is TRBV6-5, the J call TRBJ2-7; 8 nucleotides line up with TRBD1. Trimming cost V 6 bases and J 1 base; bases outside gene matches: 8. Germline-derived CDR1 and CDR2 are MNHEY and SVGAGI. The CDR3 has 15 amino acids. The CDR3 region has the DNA TGTGCCAGCAGAGGAGGGACAGGAGTGTCCTACGAGCAGTACTTC. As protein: CASRGGTGVSYEQYF.

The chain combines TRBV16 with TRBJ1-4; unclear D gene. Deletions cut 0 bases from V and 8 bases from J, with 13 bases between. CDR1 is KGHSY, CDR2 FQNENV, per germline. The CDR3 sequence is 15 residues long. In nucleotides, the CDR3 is TGTGCCAGCAGCCAATCAAGCGGTTTTGGGGAAAAACTGTTTTTT. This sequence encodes CASSQSSGFGEKLFF.

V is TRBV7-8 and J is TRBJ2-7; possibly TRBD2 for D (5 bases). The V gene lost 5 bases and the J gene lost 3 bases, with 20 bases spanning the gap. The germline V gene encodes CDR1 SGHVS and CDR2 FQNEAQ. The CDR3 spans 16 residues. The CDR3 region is CASSPMSSAHYYEQYF. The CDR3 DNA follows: TGTGCCAGCAGCCCCATGAGTAGCGCCCACTACTACGAGCAGTACTTC.

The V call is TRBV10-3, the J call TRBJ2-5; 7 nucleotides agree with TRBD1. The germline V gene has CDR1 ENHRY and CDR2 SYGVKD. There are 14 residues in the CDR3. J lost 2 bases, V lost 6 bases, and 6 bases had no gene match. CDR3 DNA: TGTGCCATCAGCCCCGGGACAGCGCAAGAGACCCAGTACTTC. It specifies CAISPGTAQETQYF.

CDR3 residues: CASSPISGNTEAFF. The DNA for the CDR3 is TGTGCCAGTAGCCCTATCTCAGGGAACACTGAAGCTTTCTTT. The V call is TRBV19, the J call TRBJ1-1; D is ambiguous. Germline values: CDR1 LNHDA, CDR2 SQIVND (reference sequence). Deletions cut 6 bases from V and 1 base from J, with 12 bases between. CDR3 length equals 14 residues.

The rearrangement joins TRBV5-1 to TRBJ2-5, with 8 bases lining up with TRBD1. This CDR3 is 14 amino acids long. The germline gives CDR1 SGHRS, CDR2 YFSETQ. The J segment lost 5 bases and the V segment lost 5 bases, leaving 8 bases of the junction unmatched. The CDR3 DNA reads TGCGCCAGCAGACCCGGGACAGGTAGGGAGACCCAGTACTTC. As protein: CASRPGTGRETQYF. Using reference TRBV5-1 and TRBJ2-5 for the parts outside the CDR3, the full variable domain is KAGVTQTPRYLIKTRGQQVTLSCSPISGHRSVSWYQQTPGQGLQFLFEYFSETQRNKGNFPGRFSGRQFSNSRSEMNVSTLELGDSALYLCASRPGTGRETQYFGPGTRLLVL.

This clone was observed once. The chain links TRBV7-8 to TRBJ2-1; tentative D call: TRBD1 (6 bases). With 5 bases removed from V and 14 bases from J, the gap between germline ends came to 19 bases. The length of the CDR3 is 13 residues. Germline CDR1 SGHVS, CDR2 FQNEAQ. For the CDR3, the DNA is TGTGCCAGCAGCCTACTCGAGGGGGTTTATGAGTTCTTC. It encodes CASSLLEGVYEFF.

For the CDR3, the DNA is TGTGCCAGCAGCTTAAGGGGGGCCGGGACTAGCGGGAGGGCCAACAATGAGCAGTTCTTC. As protein: CASSLRGAGTSGRANNEQFF. This rearrangement joins TRBV7-3 to TRBJ2-1; 16 bases fit TRBD2. This CDR3 spans 20 amino acids. The V and J ends lost 1 base and 5 bases, in that order; junction bases with no gene match: 11. CDR1 is SGHTA, CDR2 FQGTGA, per germline. The variable domain in full, with the rest retrieved from reference TRBV7-3 and TRBJ2-1, is GAGVSQTPSNKVTEKGKYVELRCDPISGHTALYWYRQSLGQGPEFLIYFQGTGAADDSGLPNDRFFAVRPEGSVSTLKIQRTERGDSAVYLCASSLRGAGTSGRANNEQFFGPGTRLTVL.

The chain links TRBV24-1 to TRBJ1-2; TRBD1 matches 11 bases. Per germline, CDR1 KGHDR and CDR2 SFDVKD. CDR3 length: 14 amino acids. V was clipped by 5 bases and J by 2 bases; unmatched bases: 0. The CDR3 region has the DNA TGTGCCACCAGTGGGACAGGGGGCAACTATGGCTACACCTTC. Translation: CATSGTGGNYGYTF.

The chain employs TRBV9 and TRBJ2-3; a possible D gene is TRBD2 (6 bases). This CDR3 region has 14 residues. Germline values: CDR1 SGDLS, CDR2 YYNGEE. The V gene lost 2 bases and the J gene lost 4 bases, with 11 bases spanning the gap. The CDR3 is CASSVHGSADTQYF. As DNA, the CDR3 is TGTGCCAGCAGCGTGCACGGGAGTGCAGATACGCAGTATTTT.

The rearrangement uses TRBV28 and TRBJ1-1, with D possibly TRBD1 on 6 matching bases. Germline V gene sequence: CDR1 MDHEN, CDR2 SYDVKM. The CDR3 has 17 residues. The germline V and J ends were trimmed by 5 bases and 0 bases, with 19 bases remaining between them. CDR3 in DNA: TGTGCCAGCAGTCTAACTCCGCCGGGACATATGAACACTGAAGCTTTCTTT. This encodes CASSLTPPGHMNTEAFF. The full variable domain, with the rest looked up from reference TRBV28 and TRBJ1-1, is DVKVTQSSRYLVKRTGEKVFLECVQDMDHENMFWYRQDPGLGLRLIYFSYDVKMKEKGDIPEGYSVSREKKERFSLILESASTNQTSMYLCASSLTPPGHMNTEAFFGQGTRLTVV.

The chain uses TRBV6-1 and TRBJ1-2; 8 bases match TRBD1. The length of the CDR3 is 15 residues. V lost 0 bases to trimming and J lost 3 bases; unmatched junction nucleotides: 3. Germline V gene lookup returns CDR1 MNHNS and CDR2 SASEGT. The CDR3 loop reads CASSEATDRDYGYTF. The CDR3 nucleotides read TGTGCCAGCAGTGAAGCAACGGACAGGGACTATGGCTACACCTTC.

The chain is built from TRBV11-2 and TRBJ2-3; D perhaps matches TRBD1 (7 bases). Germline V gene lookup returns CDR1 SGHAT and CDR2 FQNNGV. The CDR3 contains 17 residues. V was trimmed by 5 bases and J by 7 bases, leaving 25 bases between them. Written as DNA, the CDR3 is TGTGCCAGCAGCACGAGGGGTCCAGGGGGGATTCCAAATACGCAGTATTTT. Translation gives CASSTRGPGGIPNTQYF. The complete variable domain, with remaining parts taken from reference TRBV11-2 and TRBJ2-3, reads EAGVAQSPRYKIIEKRQSVAFWCNPISGHATLYWYQQILGQGPKLLIQFQNNGVVDDSQLPKDRFSAERLKGVDSTLKIQPAKLEDSAVYLCASSTRGPGGIPNTQYFGPGTRLTVL.

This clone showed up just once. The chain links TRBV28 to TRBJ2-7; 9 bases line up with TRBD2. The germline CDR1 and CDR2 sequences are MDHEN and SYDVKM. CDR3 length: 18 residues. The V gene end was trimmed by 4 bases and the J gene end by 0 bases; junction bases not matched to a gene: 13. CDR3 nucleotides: TGTGCCAGCAGTTCCAACATCCTGACTAGCGGACCCTCCTACGAGCAGTACTTC. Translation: CASSSNILTSGPSYEQYF.

CDR3 amino acids: CASSSGSIGNTEAFF. The DNA for the CDR3 is TGTGCCAGTAGTAGTGGGAGTATCGGGAACACTGAAGCTTTCTTT. The rearrangement links TRBV19 to TRBJ1-1; no clear D gene. The CDR3 covers 15 residues. Germline values: CDR1 LNHDA, CDR2 SQIVND (reference sequence). The V gene lost 4 bases and the J gene lost 1 base, with 13 bases spanning the gap.

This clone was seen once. The CDR3 sequence: CASSFLKGGADTQYF. In nucleotides, the CDR3 is TGTGCCAGCAGCTTTCTCAAGGGGGGGGCAGATACGCAGTATTTT. The V call is TRBV11-2, the J call TRBJ2-3; D perhaps matches TRBD2 (7 bases). Germline CDR1 is SGHAT and CDR2 is FQNNGV. V lost 3 bases to trimming and J lost 4 bases, with 14 bases between them. This CDR3 is built from 15 residues.

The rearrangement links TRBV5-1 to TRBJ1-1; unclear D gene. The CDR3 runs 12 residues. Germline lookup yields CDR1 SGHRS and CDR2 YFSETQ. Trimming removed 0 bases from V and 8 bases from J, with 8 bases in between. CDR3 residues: CASSLDGVEAFF. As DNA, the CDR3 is TGCGCCAGCAGCTTGGACGGGGTAGAAGCTTTCTTT.

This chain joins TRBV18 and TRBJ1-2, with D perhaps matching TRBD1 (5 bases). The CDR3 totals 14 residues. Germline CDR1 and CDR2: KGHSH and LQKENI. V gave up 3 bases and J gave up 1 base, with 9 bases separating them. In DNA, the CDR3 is TGTGCCAGCTCACCGACAGCTGATAACTATGGCTACACCTTC. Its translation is CASSPTADNYGYTF.

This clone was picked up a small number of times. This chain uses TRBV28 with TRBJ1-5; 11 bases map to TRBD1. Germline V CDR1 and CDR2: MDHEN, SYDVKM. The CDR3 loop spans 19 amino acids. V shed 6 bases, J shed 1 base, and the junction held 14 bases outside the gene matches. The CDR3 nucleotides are TGTGCCAGCAGCCCCCCCGGACAGGGGGCGACGGGAAGCAATCAGCCCCAGCATTTT. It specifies CASSPPGQGATGSNQPQHF.

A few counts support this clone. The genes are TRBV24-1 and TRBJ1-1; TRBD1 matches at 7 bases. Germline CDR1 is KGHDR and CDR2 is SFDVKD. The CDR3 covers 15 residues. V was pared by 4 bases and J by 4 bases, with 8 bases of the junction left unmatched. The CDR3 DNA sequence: TGTGCCACCAGTGACCCCCGACAGGGAATCACTGAAGCTTTCTTT. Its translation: CATSDPRQGITEAFF.